Below are 30 T cell receptor beta chains sequenced from a single sample in a study of PD-L1 blockade in urothelial cancer. Time point: peripheral blood 6 weeks after treatment start. This table comes from immunoSEQ multiplex PCR, and its TCRdb copy is limited to in-frame clones, with some not included. In the table there are under 150,000 clones, around nine tenths of which are singletons. The material sequenced was PBMCs, taken around atezolizumab (anti-PD-L1) treatment. The source is a man aged 55 to 70 with urothelial cancer.

J is TRBJ2-1 and V is TRBV2, with D unclear. This CDR3 comprises 15 residues. The germline V gene has CDR1 SNHLY and CDR2 FYNNEI. Trimming left V 4 bases short and J 0 bases short, with 10 bases between. The CDR3 reads CASSVKPISYNEQFF. As DNA, the CDR3 is TGTGCCAGCAGTGTGAAGCCTATCTCCTACAATGAGCAGTTCTTC.

The chain combines TRBV28 with TRBJ2-7; 11 bases match TRBD1. CDR1 MDHEN and CDR2 SYDVKM come from the germline V gene. CDR3 length: 15 amino acids. J gave up 9 bases and V 5 bases, and 12 bases lay outside the gene matches. The CDR3 nucleotides are TGTGCCAGCAGTCTACGGACAGGGGGCCCTGGAGTGCAGTACTTC. It yields the protein CASSLRTGGPGVQYF.

The genes are TRBV5-1 and TRBJ1-2, with 7 nucleotides matching TRBD1. V shed 0 bases, J shed 12 bases, and the junction held 5 bases outside the gene matches. The CDR3 runs to 12 residues. CDR1 is SGHRS and CDR2 is YFSETQ in the germline V gene. In DNA, the CDR3 is TGCGCCAGCAGCTTGGAACAGGGGAGCGACACCTTC. Translating it yields CASSLEQGSDTF.

This chain connects TRBV28 to TRBJ2-7; TRBD2 aligns across 13 bases. The J segment lost 2 bases and the V segment lost 5 bases, leaving 9 bases of the junction unmatched. From germline, CDR1 is MDHEN and CDR2 SYDVKM. The CDR3 runs to 17 residues. This chain's CDR3 is CASSPPDGLAGAYEQYF. DNA of the CDR3: TGTGCCAGCAGTCCCCCCGATGGACTAGCGGGAGCCTACGAGCAGTACTTC.

This chain's CDR3 is CASSPRQGAGTEAFF. In DNA form, the CDR3 reads TGTGCCAGCTCACCACGACAGGGGGCGGGCACTGAAGCTTTCTTT. The rearrangement links TRBV18 to TRBJ1-1, with 10 bases aligning to TRBD1. J was trimmed by 4 bases and V by 1 base; bases with no gene match: 3. This CDR3 spans 15 amino acids. Germline CDR1 reads KGHSH; CDR2 reads LQKENI.

In its sample, this clone was seen once. This rearrangement joins TRBV5-1 to TRBJ2-2, with 10 bases aligning to TRBD2. Trimming at V came to 4 bases and at J to 1 base, leaving 4 bases not matched to a gene. This CDR3 has 16 residues. The V gene's germline CDR1 is SGHRS and CDR2 YFSETQ. CDR3 nucleotide sequence: TGCGCCAGCAGCGAAACTAGCGGGATGAACACCGGGGAGCTGTTTTTT. Protein product: CASSETSGMNTGELFF.

The V and J genes are TRBV5-1 and TRBJ2-7; 15 nucleotides agree with TRBD2. Germline V gives CDR1 SGHRS, CDR2 YFSETQ. The CDR3 spans 21 residues. V was clipped by 3 bases and J by 1 base; unmatched bases: 17. The CDR3 DNA follows: TGCGCCAGCAGCTCGACGACCCGTGGGACTAGCGGGAGGCCATCGTCCTACGAGCAGTACTTC. Amino acid sequence: CASSSTTRGTSGRPSSYEQYF.

The chain couples TRBV14 to TRBJ2-7; TRBD1 matches 9 bases. The trim removed 6 bases at V and 4 bases at J, leaving 4 bases unmatched. CDR1 and CDR2 from the germline V gene are SGHDN and FVKESK. CDR3 size: 13 residues. CDR3 DNA: TGTGCCAGCAGTCCTGGGACAGGGTACGAGCAGTACTTC. Translation: CASSPGTGYEQYF. The variable domain in full, completed from reference TRBV14 and TRBJ2-7, reads EAGVTQFPSHSVIEKGQTVTLRCDPISGHDNLYWYRRVMGKEIKFLLHFVKESKQDESGMPNNRFLAERTGGTYSTLKVQPAELEDSGVYFCASSPGTGYEQYFGPGTRLTVT.

The gene calls are TRBV10-3 and TRBJ1-3, with TRBD1 identical over 8 bases. The CDR3 length is 15 residues. Germline V gives CDR1 ENHRY, CDR2 SYGVKD. After removal of 3 bases from V and 5 bases from J, the junction contained 6 bases not matched to a gene. Here the CDR3 reads CAISEGQGARNTIYF. The CDR3 DNA reads as TGTGCCATCAGTGAAGGACAGGGTGCTCGAAACACCATATATTTT.

This clone was counted only a few times. The V gene is TRBV29-1, the J gene TRBJ1-1; 9 bases match TRBD1. The junction had 3 bases not matched to a gene; V was cut back by 5 bases and J by 5 bases. The CDR3 is 12 residues long. The V gene's germline CDR1 is SQVTM and CDR2 ANQGSEA. The CDR3 coding sequence is TGCAGCGTTTTACAGGGGGCGACTGAAGCTTTCTTT. Translating it yields CSVLQGATEAFF.

This chain connects TRBV2 to TRBJ2-2, with 11 bases that match TRBD1. Trimming took 7 bases from V and 3 from J; bases not matched to a gene: 10. Germline V lookup: CDR1 SNHLY, CDR2 FYNNEI. The CDR3 length is 17 residues. CDR3 amino acids: CASTPEPGQGDTGELFF. The CDR3 DNA sequence: TGTGCCAGCACCCCCGAACCGGGACAGGGGGACACCGGGGAGCTGTTTTTT.

The chain joins TRBV28 to TRBJ2-3; 8 nucleotides match TRBD2. This CDR3 comprises 13 residues. Germline V gene sequence: CDR1 MDHEN, CDR2 SYDVKM. The trim removed 5 bases at V and 9 bases at J, leaving 7 bases unmatched. The CDR3 nucleotides are TGTGCCAGCAGTAGACGACTAGCGTGGACGCAGTATTTT. This sequence encodes CASSRRLAWTQYF.

V is TRBV27 and J is TRBJ2-7; D uncertain. The CDR3 spans 13 residues. Trimming pared 2 bases from V and 5 bases from J, leaving 10 bases between. Germline CDR1 is MNHEY and CDR2 is SMNVEV (reference sequence). CDR3 sequence reads: CASSLGRIDEQYF. CDR3 sequence (DNA): TGTGCCAGCAGTTTAGGCAGAATCGACGAGCAGTACTTC.

The chain couples TRBV10-3 to TRBJ2-2, with a weak D call TRBD1 (5 bases). Germline V gene lookup returns CDR1 ENHRY and CDR2 SYGVKD. The CDR3 is made up of 16 amino acids. Trimming removed 2 bases at V and 8 bases at J, with 18 bases between. The CDR3 DNA follows: TGTGCCATCAGTGAGGGCGGTGCCGGCCAGGGAGGGGAGCTGTTTTTT. Protein product: CAISEGGAGQGGELFF.

The J gene is TRBJ1-3, the V gene TRBV18; no clear D. The V gene's germline CDR1 is KGHSH and CDR2 LQKENI. V dropped 1 base and J dropped 0 bases, with 10 bases sitting between them. This CDR3 is 16 amino acids long. The CDR3, as DNA: TGTGCCAGCTCACCACGGTCCGTGAGCTCTGGAAACACCATATATTTT. Its translation is CASSPRSVSSGNTIYF.

The chain joins TRBV6-5 to TRBJ2-7, with D possibly matching TRBD1 (6 bases). V lost 0 bases and J lost 4, with 7 bases in between. The CDR3 runs 13 residues. The germline V gene encodes CDR1 MNHEY and CDR2 SVGAGI. Here the CDR3 reads CASSYSGAYEQYF. CDR3 nucleotides: TGTGCCAGCAGTTACTCGGGGGCATACGAGCAGTACTTC.

The chain has TRBV28 and TRBJ1-2, with TRBD1 as a possible D gene (5 bases). The CDR3 extends over 16 amino acids. CDR1 and CDR2 from the germline V gene are MDHEN and SYDVKM. V lost 7 bases to trimming and J lost 2 bases, with 20 bases between them. The CDR3 sequence is CASTTGEGPGNYGYTF. In nucleotides, the CDR3 is TGTGCCAGCACCACCGGGGAGGGGCCAGGAAACTATGGCTACACCTTC.

The V and J genes are TRBV7-2 and TRBJ1-2; D is perhaps TRBD1 (6 bases). Germline assignment: CDR1 SGHTA and CDR2 FQGNSA. Trimming took 5 bases from V and 5 from J, leaving 9 bases between them. The length of the CDR3 is 12 residues. As DNA, the CDR3 is TGTGCCAGCAGCCCAGGGGCTTATGGCTACACCTTC. Amino acids: CASSPGAYGYTF.

V gene TRBV9 combines with J gene TRBJ2-1, with 8 nucleotides matching TRBD2. V shed 0 bases, J shed 9 bases, and the junction held 11 bases outside the gene matches. This CDR3 contains 16 residues. Germline loops: CDR1 SGDLS, CDR2 YYNGEE. The CDR3 DNA follows: TGTGCCAGCAGCGTAGATGGTGGGACTAGGAGAGGTGAGCAGTTCTTC. Amino acids: CASSVDGGTRRGEQFF. Filled out from reference TRBV9 and TRBJ2-1, the complete variable domain reads DSGVTQTPKHLITATGQRVTLRCSPRSGDLSVYWYQQSLDQGLQFLIQYYNGEERAKGNILERFSAQQFPDLHSELNLSSLELGDSALYFCASSVDGGTRRGEQFFGPGTRLTVL.

The chain carries TRBV19 and TRBJ1-5; D perhaps matches TRBD1 (5 bases). Per germline, CDR1 LNHDA and CDR2 SQIVND (reference sequence). V lost 3 bases and J 5 bases, leaving 11 bases between the germline ends. The CDR3 spans 14 residues. CDR3 in DNA: TGTGCCAGTAGTATGCCGGGAGGGGATCAGCCCCAGCATTTT. It encodes CASSMPGGDQPQHF.

This clone was counted once. V is TRBV19 and J is TRBJ2-2; 12 bases are a match to TRBD1. With V trimmed by 5 bases and J by 7 bases, 5 bases remained unmatched. The CDR3 extends over 15 amino acids. CDR1 is LNHDA and CDR2 is SQIVND in the germline V gene (reference sequence). The CDR3 sequence is CASSPGQGAGGELFF. The CDR3 region has the DNA TGTGCCAGTAGTCCGGGACAGGGGGCAGGCGGGGAGCTGTTTTTT. Using reference TRBV19 and TRBJ2-2 for the parts outside the CDR3, the full variable domain is DGGITQSPKYLFRKEGQNVTLSCEQNLNHDAMYWYRQDPGQGLRLIYYSQIVNDFQKGDIAEGYSVSREKKESFPLTVTSAQKNPTAFYLCASSPGQGAGGELFFGEGSRLTVL.

The chain has TRBV7-6 and TRBJ2-2; TRBD1 is a possible D gene (6 bases). The V gene lost 1 base and the J gene lost 4 bases, with 13 bases spanning the gap. Germline-derived CDR1 and CDR2 are SGHVS and FNYEAQ. The CDR3 covers 16 residues. CDR3 nucleotide sequence: TGTGCCAGCAGCTTAGTGCCGCAGGGGTCCACCGGGGAGCTGTTTTTT. As protein: CASSLVPQGSTGELFF.

The chain recombines TRBV7-9 with TRBJ2-7; maybe TRBD1 (5 bases). Deletions cut 1 base from V and 0 bases from J, with 16 bases between. Germline V gives CDR1 SEHNR, CDR2 FQNEAQ (reference sequence). This CDR3 comprises 17 residues. The CDR3 DNA reads TGTGCCAGCAGCTTAGAGGGTGCAGGGTCCCACTCCTACGAGCAGTACTTC. Translated: CASSLEGAGSHSYEQYF.

In its sample, this clone was seen once. This chain joins TRBV5-4 and TRBJ2-7; D not certain. The V gene lost 5 bases and the J gene lost 2 bases, with 11 bases spanning the gap. The CDR3 has 13 residues. Germline V gene sequence: CDR1 SGHNT, CDR2 YYREEE (reference sequence). CDR3 nucleotides: TGTGCCAGCAGTCTAGATATTACCTACGAGCAGTACTTC. Amino acid sequence: CASSLDITYEQYF.

The chain combines TRBV29-1 with TRBJ2-5; no reliable D call. CDR3 length: 10 amino acids. Germline V lookup: CDR1 SQVTM, CDR2 ANQGSEA. Trimming shortened V by 5 bases and J by 5 bases, and 6 bases separated the two germline ends. The CDR3: CSVSSETQYF. The CDR3 bases are TGCAGCGTTAGTAGCGAGACCCAGTACTTC.

This clone was seen once. This chain joins TRBV7-8 and TRBJ2-7; TRBD1 agrees at 10 bases. The trim removed 7 bases at V and 5 bases at J, leaving 5 bases unmatched. Germline values: CDR1 SGHVS, CDR2 FQNEAQ. The CDR3 totals 13 residues. The CDR3 DNA reads TGTGCCAGCACCGGACAGGGGGGTAACGAGCAGTACTTC. It encodes CASTGQGGNEQYF. The complete variable domain, with remaining parts taken from reference TRBV7-8 and TRBJ2-7, reads GAGVSQSPRYKVAKRGQDVALRCDPISGHVSLFWYQQALGQGPEFLTYFQNEAQLDKSGLPSDRFFAERPEGSVSTLKIQRTQQEDSAVYLCASTGQGGNEQYFGPGTRLTVT.

The chain is built from TRBV4-1 and TRBJ2-6, with 8 bases fitting TRBD1. Germline V lookup: CDR1 MGHRA, CDR2 YSYEKL. V shed 0 bases and J 4 bases; nucleotides not matched to a gene: 8. This CDR3 is 18 amino acids long. CDR3: CASSQEGQGAGGANVLTF. Written as DNA, the CDR3 is TGCGCCAGCAGCCAAGAGGGGCAGGGGGCGGGGGGGGCCAACGTCCTGACTTTC.

The rearrangement links TRBV28 to TRBJ1-6; D is ambiguous. The germline V gene has CDR1 MDHEN and CDR2 SYDVKM. The V gene lost 6 bases and the J gene lost 0 bases, with 6 bases spanning the gap. CDR3 size: 14 residues. The CDR3 loop reads CASRSYSYNSPLHF. For the CDR3, the DNA is TGTGCCAGCAGGTCTTACTCCTATAATTCACCCCTCCACTTT.

The V call is TRBV12-2, the J call TRBJ2-7; TRBD1 reflects the table's D call only, with no check against the DNA. TRBV12-2 has pseudogene status. This CDR3 contains 15 residues. The DNA for the CDR3 is TGTGCAAGTCGTCGTCTGACAGGGACCTCCTACGAGCAGTACTTC. This sequence encodes CASRRLTGTSYEQYF.

This clone was seen just once. V gene TRBV5-1 combines with J gene TRBJ1-3; possible D gene TRBD1, 6 bases. CDR3 length: 15 amino acids. The ends were cut back, 6 bases at V and 0 bases at J, with 13 bases in the middle. The germline gives CDR1 SGHRS, CDR2 YFSETQ. This chain's CDR3 is CASKPDSLSGNTIYF. CDR3 in DNA: TGCGCCAGCAAACCGGACAGCCTCTCTGGAAACACCATATATTTT.